Listed below are T cell receptor beta chains from one sample, sequenced in a study of beta chain features in type 1 diabetes. Repertoires were generated with immunoSEQ multiplex PCR, while TCRdb's copy carries only in-frame clones and drops some. The sample has 200,000 to 250,000 clones; roughly 10% are singletons. The source material was central memory CD4+ T cells from blood. The receptors were gathered from a man between 18 and 35 years old in good health. CDR3s include the opening cysteine and the closing phenylalanine or tryptophan. The D gene is left open where the match is weak. Expanded clones are given a class, and other clones once, few, many or no size at all.

d_gene,v_gene,j_gene,abundance,CDR3nt,CDR3aa
TRBD1,TRBV5-4,TRBJ2-5,few,TGTGCCAGCAGCCCCGGACAGGGCCAGACCCAGTACTTC,CASSPGQGQTQYF
.,TRBV5-1,TRBJ2-1,.,TGCGCCAGCAGCTTGTTATCAGGGAGTGAGCAGTTCTTC,CASSLLSGSEQFF
.,TRBV10-3,TRBJ2-1,few,TGTGCCATCAGTGAGTCGATTGACGTCGGAGAGCAGTTCTTC,CAISESIDVGEQFF
.,TRBV6-6,TRBJ1-4,few,TGTGCCAGCAGAGAAGGGGTGACTAATGAAAAACTGTTTTTT,CASREGVTNEKLFF
TRBD2,TRBV30,TRBJ2-2,few,TGTGCCTGGAGACGACTAGCGGGCACCGGGGAGCTGTTTTTT,CAWRRLAGTGELFF
.,TRBV6-6,TRBJ2-7,few,TGTGCCAGCAGTTGGGCAGACGAGCAGTACTTC,CASSWADEQYF
.,TRBV14,TRBJ1-1,.,TGTGCCAGCAGCCTGCAGGGAAACACTGAAGCTTTCTTT,CASSLQGNTEAFF
TRBD2,TRBV28,TRBJ2-1,.,TGTGCCAGCAGTTTAGGGACTAGCGTACGGCAGCAGTTCTTC,CASSLGTSVRQQFF
.,TRBV13,TRBJ2-5,few,TGTGCCAGCAGCGGAAACGGGCTCCGGGCAGAGACCCAGTACTTC,CASSGNGLRAETQYF
.,TRBV21-1,TRBJ1-5,.,TGTGCCAGCAGCAAAATAGAGGACTCATTGTCCAATCAGCCCCAGCATTTT,CASSKIEDSLSNQPQHF
TRBD2,TRBV29-1,TRBJ2-5,few,TGCAGCGTTTCCCTCTTGGGGGGGCAAGAGACCCAGTACTTC,CSVSLLGGQETQYF
.,TRBV10-3,TRBJ1-5,.,TGTGCCATCAGTGAGTCGATAGGGGATCAGCCCCAGCATTTT,CAISESIGDQPQHF
TRBD2,TRBV6-1,TRBJ2-1,.,TGTGCCAGCGCGAGAGCGGGAGGCCCCTACAATGAGCAGTTCTTC,CASARAGGPYNEQFF
.,TRBV6-6,TRBJ2-5,few,TGTGCCAGCAGTTACCTAAAAGAGACCCAGTACTTC,CASSYLKETQYF
.,TRBV7-3,TRBJ2-1,few,TGTGCCAGCAGCTTAGGACTGGCGGGCGATGAGCAGTTCTTC,CASSLGLAGDEQFF
TRBD2,TRBV7-2,TRBJ2-5,few,TGTGCCAGCAGCTTATATGCATTCGGGAGGAGGGGAGAGACCCAGTACTTC,CASSLYAFGRRGETQYF
TRBD2,TRBV15,TRBJ2-1,few,TGTGCCACCAGCAGTCAAGCTAGCGGGGAGTACAATGAGCAGTTCTTC,CATSSQASGEYNEQFF
.,TRBV6-6,TRBJ2-7,few,TGTGCCAGCAGTTACCTCCGGGACGGCTCCTACGAGCAGTACTTC,CASSYLRDGSYEQYF
.,TRBV5-1,TRBJ1-1,.,TGCGCCAGCAGCTTGAAGGTGGGGACTGAAGCTTTCTTT,CASSLKVGTEAFF
TRBD1,TRBV5-1,TRBJ1-1,.,TGCGCCAGCAGCCCCCAGGGGGGGAGCACTGAAGCTTTCTTT,CASSPQGGSTEAFF
.,TRBV5-1,TRBJ1-5,many,TGCGCCAGCAGCTCTGGGGCAGGGGTGTGGAGAAGCAATCAGCCCCAGCATTTT,CASSSGAGVWRSNQPQHF
.,TRBV5-1,TRBJ2-3,few,TGCGCCAGCAGCCCGGGCCCGAGCAGCACAGATACGCAGTATTTT,CASSPGPSSTDTQYF
.,TRBV25-1,TRBJ2-1,few,TGTGCCAGCAGTGTGGGCGCTAGCGCGTACAATGAGCAGTTCTTC,CASSVGASAYNEQFF
TRBD2,TRBV9,TRBJ2-1,many,TGTGCCAGCAGCGTAGTGTCAACTAGCGGGATGATGAATGAGCAGTTCTTC,CASSVVSTSGMMNEQFF
.,TRBV4-3,TRBJ1-2,.,TGCGCCAGCAGAGCCAAGGTCCGGGGCGAGTATGGCTACACCTTC,CASRAKVRGEYGYTF
.,TRBV9,TRBJ1-3,.,TGTGCCAGCAGCAAGACAGGCTCTGGAAACACCATATATTTT,CASSKTGSGNTIYF
.,TRBV7-9,TRBJ2-4,.,TGTGCCAGCAGCGGACGGAAGAGCTCTCAGTACTTC,CASSGRKSSQYF
TRBD1,TRBV7-6,TRBJ2-5,.,TGTGCCAGCAGCTTAGTTTCCGGGACAGGGGGTGGAAAGACCCAGTACTTC,CASSLVSGTGGGKTQYF
.,TRBV29-1,TRBJ2-7,.,TGCAGCGCCCTCGCAGGGATCTCCTACGAGCAGTACTTC,CSALAGISYEQYF
.,TRBV30,TRBJ1-2,.,TGTGCCTGGCGACGGATAGGGGACCGCGGTGAATGGGCTGGCTACACCTTC,CAWRRIGDRGEWAGYTF
TRBD1,TRBV30,TRBJ2-7,.,TGTGCCGGGGGACAGGGCCCCTACGAGCAGTACTTC,CAGGQGPYEQYF
.,TRBV5-1,TRBJ2-7,few,TGCGCCAGCAGCCCTTCGGACGGAGCCTACGAGCAGTACTTC,CASSPSDGAYEQYF
TRBD1,TRBV5-1,TRBJ2-7,few,TGCGCCAGCAGCTTGGTTGGACAGGGATCGGGCGAGCAGTACTTC,CASSLVGQGSGEQYF
.,TRBV5-1,TRBJ2-5,.,TGCGCCAGCAGCTTGGGCGTAACGGGATTAGGAGAGACCCAGTACTTC,CASSLGVTGLGETQYF
TRBD2,TRBV29-1,TRBJ2-1,few,TGCAGCGGCACTAGCGGATACAATGAGCAGTTCTTC,CSGTSGYNEQFF
TRBD2,TRBV6-1,TRBJ2-1,few,TGTGCCGCCACTAGCGGCGTCTCCTACAATGAGCAGTTCTTC,CAATSGVSYNEQFF
.,TRBV9,TRBJ2-5,.,TGTGCCAGCACCGTCCGTGGGCTCGAAAGTGGGGAGACCCAGTACTTC,CASTVRGLESGETQYF
TRBD1,TRBV18,TRBJ1-5,.,TGTGCCAGCTCCCCTACAGGGGGCAATCAGCCCCAGCATTTT,CASSPTGGNQPQHF
.,TRBV11-2,TRBJ1-2,.,TGTGCCAGCAGCCCCCTACAGGGACTTGGCTACACCTTC,CASSPLQGLGYTF
.,TRBV9,TRBJ2-2,few,TGTGCCAGCAAGGACACAGCGAACACCGGGGAGCTGTTTTTT,CASKDTANTGELFF
.,TRBV30,TRBJ1-5,few,TGTGCCTGGAACGGATGGGGGAGTCCCCAGCATTTT,CAWNGWGSPQHF
TRBD2,TRBV2,TRBJ2-3,once,TGTGCCAGCAGTGCTAGCGGAATCACAGATACGCAGTATTTT,CASSASGITDTQYF
.,TRBV5-4,TRBJ2-7,.,TGTGCCAGCAGCTATGGACAGTCCTACGAGCAGTACTTC,CASSYGQSYEQYF
.,TRBV7-6,TRBJ2-7,few,TGTGCCAGCAGCTTAGCGGCGGGAAAGGGCTACGAGCAGTACTTC,CASSLAAGKGYEQYF
.,TRBV10-3,TRBJ2-1,.,TGTGCCACCAGAGGACCTGCGGAGGAGTTCTTC,CATRGPAEEFF
.,TRBV18,TRBJ2-5,few,TGTGCCAGCTCACCAAAAGGGGAGACCCAGTACTTC,CASSPKGETQYF
.,TRBV25-1,TRBJ1-2,few,TGTGCCAGCAGTGGGGTTTACCGGGGCGGTAAGGGCCTCACCTTC,CASSGVYRGGKGLTF
.,TRBV6-5,TRBJ1-2,.,TGTGCCAGCAGCCCCAACAGATACTATGGCTACACCTTC,CASSPNRYYGYTF
TRBD2,TRBV30,TRBJ2-1,few,TGTGCCTGGAGTGCCTCTACTCTAGCGGGAGCCGCTTCAAGGTCCTACAATGAGCAGTTCTTC,CAWSASTLAGAASRSYNEQFF
.,TRBV4-3,TRBJ2-1,.,TGCGCCAGCAGCCGGGAACCCGGGACTTCTTACAATGAGCAGTTCTTC,CASSREPGTSYNEQFF
TRBD1,TRBV7-3,TRBJ2-7,.,TGTGCCAGCAGCCTAGGGACAGGGACCGAGCAGTACTTC,CASSLGTGTEQYF
TRBD2,TRBV7-3,TRBJ2-1,many,TGTGCCAGCAGCTTACTAGCGGGCTCCTACAATGAGCAGTTCTTC,CASSLLAGSYNEQFF
.,TRBV28,TRBJ1-4,many,TGTGCCAGCAGAAGGACGCCCCGGGGTGAAAAACTGTTTTTT,CASRRTPRGEKLFF